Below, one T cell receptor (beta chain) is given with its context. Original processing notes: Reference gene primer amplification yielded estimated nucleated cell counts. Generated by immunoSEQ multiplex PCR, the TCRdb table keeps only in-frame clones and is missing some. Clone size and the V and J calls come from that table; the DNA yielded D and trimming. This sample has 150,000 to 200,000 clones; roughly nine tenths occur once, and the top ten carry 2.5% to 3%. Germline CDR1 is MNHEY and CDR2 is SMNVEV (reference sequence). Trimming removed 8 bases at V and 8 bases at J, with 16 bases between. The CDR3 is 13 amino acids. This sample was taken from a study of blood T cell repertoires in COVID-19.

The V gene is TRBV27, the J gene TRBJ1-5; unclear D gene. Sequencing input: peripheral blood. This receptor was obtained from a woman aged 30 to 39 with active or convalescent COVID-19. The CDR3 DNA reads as TGTGCCAGCCGAGGGAGCTCCTTGGAGCCCCAGCATTTT. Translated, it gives CASRGSSLEPQHF.